The 29 T cell receptor beta chains reported below all come from one sample, sequenced in a study of CD8+ T cells in alopecia areata. As for treatment: oral pan-JAK inhibitor, 5-10 mg twice daily. RNA was isolated and reverse transcribed to cDNA, the sequencing template. Data came from immunoSEQ multiplex PCR; TCRdb stores just in-frame clones and leaves some out. The sample lists 100,000 to 120,000 clones, 45% to 65% occurring once. The starting material was CD4+ T cells sorted from blood, obtained at week 24, from a patient treated with tofacitinib. The source is a human donor with alopecia areata.

This chain joins TRBV7-2 and TRBJ2-1; 7 bases are a match to TRBD2. Germline V lookup: CDR1 SGHTA, CDR2 FQGNSA. The CDR3 is 15 residues long. V gave up 2 bases and J gave up 4 bases; unmatched junction bases: 5. The CDR3 coding sequence is TGTGCCAGCAGCTTACACAGCGGGGCTTACAATGAGCAGTTCTTC. Translated, it gives CASSLHSGAYNEQFF.

The sample holds a few counts of this clone. The V gene is TRBV19, the J gene TRBJ2-3; D remains ambiguous. Germline lookup yields CDR1 LNHDA and CDR2 SQIVND (reference sequence). V shed 0 bases and J shed 3 bases, with 10 bases lying between them. The CDR3 totals 15 residues. The chain's CDR3 is CASSIDQGLTDTQYF. The CDR3 region has the DNA TGTGCCAGTAGTATAGATCAAGGGCTGACAGATACGCAGTATTTT.

This clone has only a few counts. The V call is TRBV5-1, the J call TRBJ1-1; TRBD1 agrees at 7 bases. This CDR3 has 14 amino acids. CDR1 is SGHRS and CDR2 is YFSETQ in the germline V gene. V lost 4 bases and J lost 1; bases outside the gene matches: 4. The CDR3 sequence is CASSVGQENTEAFF. In DNA, the CDR3 is TGCGCCAGCAGCGTTGGACAGGAGAACACTGAAGCTTTCTTT.

The V gene is TRBV5-1, the J gene TRBJ1-6; D unclear. Germline lookup yields CDR1 SGHRS and CDR2 YFSETQ. V lost 0 bases, J lost 9 bases, and 10 bases lay in between. The CDR3 is 14 residues long. The CDR3 sequence: CASSLGPEISPLHF. The CDR3 DNA is TGCGCCAGCAGCTTGGGTCCAGAAATTTCACCCCTCCACTTT.

The V gene is TRBV15, the J gene TRBJ1-5; a weak D match, TRBD1 (5 bases). The V end lost 3 bases, the J end lost 2 bases, and 11 bases lay between the germline ends. The CDR3 extends over 15 amino acids. Germline loops: CDR1 LNHNV, CDR2 YYDKDF (reference sequence). CDR3 bases: TGTGCCACCAGCAGGGTCCGGGACGGCAATCAGCCCCAGCATTTT. This gives the protein CATSRVRDGNQPQHF.

This clone came up once. This chain uses TRBV30 with TRBJ1-1; D gene unclear. Germline V gives CDR1 GTSNPN, CDR2 SVGIG (reference sequence). V was clipped by 7 bases and J by 1 base, with 13 bases between them. The CDR3 spans 13 residues. CDR3 nucleotides: TGTGCCTACCTCCCGAGCCGGAACACTGAAGCTTTCTTT. It is translated as CAYLPSRNTEAFF.

This clone was seen a single time. The chain carries TRBV25-1 and TRBJ2-7, with unresolved D. The CDR3 runs 11 residues. With 5 bases removed from V and 3 bases from J, the gap between germline ends came to 5 bases. The V gene's germline CDR1 is MGHDK and CDR2 SYGVNS. In DNA, the CDR3 is TGTGCCAGCAGTTTCCTCTACGAGCAGTACTTC. This translates into CASSFLYEQYF.

The gene calls are TRBV5-1 and TRBJ1-2; 7 nucleotides agree with TRBD1. V trimming: 4 bases; J trimming: 4 bases; junction bases outside the gene matches: 4. CDR1 and CDR2 (germline): SGHRS, YFSETQ. The CDR3 runs to 13 residues. This CDR3 reads CASSQGGGYGYTF. The CDR3 nucleotides read TGCGCCAGCAGCCAAGGGGGCGGCTATGGCTACACCTTC.

This chain uses TRBV11-3 with TRBJ1-2; TRBD1 is a possible D gene (5 bases). From germline, CDR1 is SGHNT and CDR2 YENEEA. V was trimmed by 3 bases and J by 7 bases, leaving 9 bases between them. The length of the CDR3 is 12 residues. The CDR3 DNA is TGTGCCAGCAGCTTTCAGGGAGGTGGCTACACCTTC. Its protein product is CASSFQGGGYTF.

The V call is TRBV5-1, the J call TRBJ2-7, with 7 positions matching TRBD1. Germline CDR1 SGHRS, CDR2 YFSETQ. There are 15 residues in the CDR3. The junction had 9 bases not matched to a gene; V was cut back by 0 bases and J by 6 bases. CDR3 DNA sequence: TGCGCCAGCAGCTTGGACGGCAGGGGGATTGGCGAGCAGTACTTC. Amino acids: CASSLDGRGIGEQYF.

The rearrangement joins TRBV7-2 to TRBJ1-1; 9 bases map to TRBD1. V was clipped by 7 bases and J by 1 base; unmatched bases: 13. This CDR3 comprises 17 residues. Germline V gene lookup returns CDR1 SGHTA and CDR2 FQGNSA. Written as DNA, the CDR3 is TGTGCCAGCACGCTCATGACAGGGGGGGTGAGGAACACTGAAGCTTTCTTT. Protein product: CASTLMTGGVRNTEAFF.

This clone was counted only a few times. This chain connects TRBV6-5 to TRBJ2-2, with D possibly TRBD2 on 6 matching bases. This CDR3 region has 14 residues. V was shortened by 4 bases and J by 7 bases, with 13 bases between the two germline ends. Germline lookup yields CDR1 MNHEY and CDR2 SVGAGI. Here the CDR3 DNA reads TGTGCCAGCAGTTCCCCCTGGGGAGGCGGGGAGCTGTTTTTT. Translating it yields CASSSPWGGGELFF.

The J gene is TRBJ2-1, the V gene TRBV4-1; D not resolved. Deletions cut 6 bases from V and 6 bases from J, with 15 bases between. From germline, CDR1 is MGHRA and CDR2 YSYEKL. The CDR3 sequence is 14 residues long. CDR3 coding DNA: TGCGCCAGCAGAAGGCATGGCGGCCCCAATGAGCAGTTCTTC. Residues: CASRRHGGPNEQFF.

V gene TRBV2 combines with J gene TRBJ2-7, with unresolved D. Germline-derived CDR1 and CDR2 are SNHLY and FYNNEI. CDR3 length: 12 residues. The V end lost 3 bases, the J end lost 3 bases, and 6 bases lay between the germline ends. DNA of the CDR3: TGTGCCAGCAGTGATGACGGCTACGAGCAGTACTTC. Its translation is CASSDDGYEQYF. Based on the CDR3 plus reference TRBV2 and TRBJ2-7, the full variable domain is EPEVTQTPSHQVTQMGQEVILRCVPISNHLYFYWYRQILGQKVEFLVSFYNNEISEKSEIFDDQFSVERPDGSNFTLKIRSTKLEDSAMYFCASSDDGYEQYFGPGTRLTVT.

This chain connects TRBV7-6 to TRBJ2-5; 11 bases are a match to TRBD1. V lost 5 bases and J lost 4; bases outside the gene matches: 6. CDR1 SGHVS and CDR2 FNYEAQ come from the germline V gene. The CDR3 extends over 15 amino acids. This chain's CDR3 is CASSAGQGDLETQYF. CDR3 bases: TGTGCCAGCAGCGCGGGACAGGGGGACTTAGAGACCCAGTACTTC.

CDR3 in DNA: TGTGCCAGCAGTGTGGAGGACCACACCGGGGAGCTGTTTTTT. Translation gives CASSVEDHTGELFF. J is TRBJ2-2 and V is TRBV2; possible D gene TRBD2, 5 bases. The CDR3 is 14 amino acids. The germline V gene encodes CDR1 SNHLY and CDR2 FYNNEI. V was pared by 4 bases and J by 3 bases, with 9 bases between.

The rearrangement links TRBV9 to TRBJ2-5; D unresolved. Germline V lookup: CDR1 SGDLS, CDR2 YYNGEE. This CDR3 has 14 residues. V was shortened by 0 bases and J by 1 base, with 7 bases between the two germline ends. The CDR3 nucleotides read TGTGCCAGCAGCGTAGTGTCCCTCCAAGAGACCCAGTACTTC. This sequence encodes CASSVVSLQETQYF.

The chain combines TRBV29-1 with TRBJ1-1; no firm D call. The CDR3 is 13 residues long. Germline V gene sequence: CDR1 SQVTM, CDR2 ANQGSEA. Trimming shortened V by 6 bases and J by 7 bases, and 18 bases separated the two germline ends. The CDR3 here is CSVTPRLTDEAFF. Here the CDR3 DNA reads TGCAGCGTCACACCCCGGCTCACGGATGAAGCTTTCTTT.

In this sample, this clone turned up a few times. The V gene is TRBV6-6, the J gene TRBJ1-2; possibly TRBD1 for D (6 bases). Trimming took off 6 bases at V and 8 bases at J, with 19 bases between the two ends. CDR3 length: 14 amino acids. CDR1 MNHNY and CDR2 SVGAGI come from the germline V gene (reference sequence). For the CDR3, the DNA is TGTGCCAGCAGCCCGAGAACAGGGACCAGGGGCTACACCTTC. It encodes CASSPRTGTRGYTF.

This sequence joins TRBV15 and TRBJ2-5, with D perhaps matching TRBD1 or TRBD2 (7 bases each). The V end lost 2 bases, the J end lost 5 bases, and 18 bases lay between the germline ends. The CDR3 totals 16 residues. Germline values: CDR1 LNHNV, CDR2 YYDKDF (reference sequence). Here the CDR3 reads CATSRQGGTPIETQYF. The CDR3 DNA follows: TGTGCCACCAGCAGACAGGGGGGGACCCCAATCGAGACCCAGTACTTC.

V gene TRBV4-2 combines with J gene TRBJ2-7; D tentatively fits TRBD1 or TRBD2 (6 bases each). The CDR3 has 20 residues. Per germline, CDR1 LGHNA and CDR2 YNFKEQ. Trimming shortened V by 4 bases and J by 3 bases, and 31 bases separated the two germline ends. This CDR3 reads CASSLRTSRDRGATYYEQYF. Written as DNA, the CDR3 is TGTGCCAGCAGCCTGCGCACGTCCCGGGATAGGGGGGCGACCTACTACGAGCAGTACTTC.

The chain carries TRBV2 and TRBJ2-2; 7 bases fit TRBD2. With 7 bases clipped from V and 2 bases from J, the junction kept 4 bases outside the gene matches. The CDR3 spans 14 residues. The germline CDR1 and CDR2 sequences are SNHLY and FYNNEI. CDR3 coding DNA: TGTGCCAGCAATAGACTAGCCAACACCGGGGAGCTGTTTTTT. The encoded protein is CASNRLANTGELFF.

The chain carries TRBV4-1 and TRBJ2-1; 14 nucleotides line up with TRBD2. Trimming took 1 base from V and 7 from J; bases not matched to a gene: 6. The CDR3 extends over 17 amino acids. Germline CDR1 reads MGHRA; CDR2 reads YSYEKL. CDR3 nucleotide sequence: TGCGCCAGCAGCCAAGGCGGACTAGCGGGGGGTAGGAATGAGCAGTTCTTC. Amino acids: CASSQGGLAGGRNEQFF.

This clone was found a few times. The V gene is TRBV19, the J gene TRBJ1-2; no definite D call. V was cut by 3 bases and J by 3 bases, with 11 bases left in between. CDR3 size: 14 residues. In germline, CDR1 is LNHDA, CDR2 SQIVND (reference sequence). This CDR3 reads CASSIRTNYYGYTF. DNA of the CDR3: TGTGCCAGTAGTATTAGGACGAACTACTATGGCTACACCTTC.

V and J are TRBV7-2 and TRBJ1-1, with D maybe TRBD1 (5 bases). CDR3 length equals 14 residues. V was pared by 1 base and J by 1 base, with 7 bases between. Germline V CDR1 and CDR2: SGHTA, FQGNSA. Written as DNA, the CDR3 is TGTGCCAGCAGCTTAGTCGGGGGGAACACTGAAGCTTTCTTT. It translates to CASSLVGGNTEAFF.

With regard to this clone: At the DNA level, this CDR3 is encoded by other sequences in the same sample as well. The genes are TRBV6-5 and TRBJ1-2; D possibly corresponds to TRBD1 (5 bases). Between the trimmed V and J ends, which lost 6 bases and 2 bases, there was a span of 10 bases. The CDR3 spans 13 residues. Looked up from germline, CDR1 is MNHEY and CDR2 is SVGAGI. The CDR3 coding sequence is TGTGCCAGCAGCCCGGGGGGGAACTATGGCTACACCTTC. Its translation: CASSPGGNYGYTF.

This clone was seen more than once but under ten times. Other DNA sequences of this sample code for an identical CDR3. This rearrangement joins TRBV29-1 to TRBJ2-3, with 8 bases identical to TRBD1. The ends lost 6 bases at V and 4 bases at J; junction bases unmatched: 3. Germline CDR1 reads SQVTM; CDR2 reads ANQGSEA. The CDR3 contains 12 residues. The CDR3 DNA reads TGCAGCGTAGACAGGGGTGCAGATACGCAGTATTTT. This sequence encodes CSVDRGADTQYF.

The rearrangement links TRBV11-2 to TRBJ2-2; D is ambiguous. There are 13 residues in the CDR3. Germline V gene sequence: CDR1 SGHAT, CDR2 FQNNGV. The V and J ends lost 0 bases and 7 bases respectively, with 6 bases between them. The CDR3 loop reads CASSLDLVGELFF. DNA for the CDR3: TGTGCCAGCAGCTTAGATCTTGTCGGGGAGCTGTTTTTT.

The chain carries TRBV4-1 and TRBJ1-5; no definite D call. Trimming pared 2 bases from V and 1 base from J, leaving 9 bases between. Germline V CDR1 and CDR2: MGHRA, YSYEKL. This CDR3 region has 15 residues. The CDR3 region is CASSQIFPSNQPQHF. CDR3 sequence (DNA): TGCGCCAGCAGCCAAATATTCCCGAGCAATCAGCCCCAGCATTTT.